The present entry profiles one TCR beta chain with its context. Antigen specificity is unknown. Per germline, CDR1 MDHEN and CDR2 SYDVKM. Trimming took off 1 base at V and 10 bases at J, with 11 bases between the two ends. The CDR3 runs to 13 residues. The data were taken from a study of CD8 T cells in Susac syndrome. Regarding the study as a whole: Maximal CD8+ clonal expansion in Susac was observed within TEMRA cells and among active patients. The total CD8+ repertoires contained about 16 Susac-specific public clones, and the CD8+ TEMRA repertoires contained a few.

Random hexamers were used to reverse transcribe about 0.5 to 1 ug of RNA. By means of immunoSEQ multiplex PCR, TCR beta CDR3 spanning 54 Vbeta and 13 Jbeta underwent amplification. From the immunoSEQ multiplex PCR reads, TCRdb called clonotypes with MiXCR, one entry per CDR3 protein. The sample yields 75,000 to 80,000 distinct CDR3 sequences, approximately 93% seen once. The sequence came from a human donor with Susac syndrome. The sequencing sample was made of CD8+ T cells from PBMCs. The V and J genes are TRBV28 and TRBJ2-1; D is ambiguous. DNA of the CDR3: TGTGCCAGCAGTTTATCCGGCTACAGCGAGCAGTTCTTC. Residues: CASSLSGYSEQFF.